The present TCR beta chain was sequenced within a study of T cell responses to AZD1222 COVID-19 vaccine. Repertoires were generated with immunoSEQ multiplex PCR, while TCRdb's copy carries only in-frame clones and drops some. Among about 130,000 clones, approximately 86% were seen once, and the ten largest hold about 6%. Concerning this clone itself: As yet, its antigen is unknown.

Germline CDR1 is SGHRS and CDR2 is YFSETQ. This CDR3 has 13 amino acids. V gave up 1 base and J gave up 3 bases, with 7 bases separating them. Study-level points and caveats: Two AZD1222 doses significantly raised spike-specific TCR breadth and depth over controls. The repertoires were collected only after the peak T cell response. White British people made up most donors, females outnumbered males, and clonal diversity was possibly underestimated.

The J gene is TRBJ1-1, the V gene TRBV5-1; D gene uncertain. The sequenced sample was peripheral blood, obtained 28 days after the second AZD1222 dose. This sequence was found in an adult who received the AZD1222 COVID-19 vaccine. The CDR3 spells CASSLQQDTEAFF. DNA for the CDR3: TGCGCCAGCAGCTTGCAGCAGGACACTGAAGCTTTCTTT.